The 11 T cell receptor beta chains in this list originate from one sample, sequenced in a study of T cell repertoires in cytomegalovirus infection. Using its own MiXCR run on the reads, TCRdb lists one record per CDR3 protein. The table has 650,000 to 850,000 distinct CDR3 sequences, just under 30% seen once. Their specific antigens are unknown. The sequencing used cultured CD8+ T cells from PBMCs, collected from culture after CMV antigen stimulation. The receptors were gathered from a human donor in good health (CMV status not recorded). Some clones in this sample may be carry-over from other donors' samples.

This clonotype showed up just a few times. The rearrangement uses TRBV27 and TRBJ1-2, with D hard to call. This CDR3 contains 15 residues. Germline V gene lookup returns CDR1 MNHEY and CDR2 SMNVEV (reference sequence). Trimming removed 3 bases from V and 2 bases from J, with 13 bases in between. Here the CDR3 reads CASSFDGLGNYGYTF. As DNA, the CDR3 is TGTGCCAGCAGTTTCGACGGCCTTGGGAACTATGGCTACACCTTC.

In its sample, this clonotype was seen a few times. The V gene is TRBV4-1, the J gene TRBJ2-3; 9 bases are shared with TRBD1. Germline CDR1 is MGHRA and CDR2 is YSYEKL. The J segment lost 3 bases and the V segment lost 2 bases, leaving 9 bases of the junction unmatched. The CDR3 loop spans 17 amino acids. The DNA of the CDR3 is TGCGCCAGCAGCCAACGTGTTCCGGGACAGGGAACAGATACGCAGTATTTT. This codes for CASSQRVPGQGTDTQYF.

This clonotype has just one count. It may be a read error: a sequence one base away is much more abundant. The V and J genes are TRBV7-9 and TRBJ2-1, with 9 bases lining up with TRBD2. There are 15 residues in the CDR3. V lost 5 bases to trimming and J lost 8 bases; unmatched junction nucleotides: 10. The germline V gene has CDR1 SEHNR and CDR2 FQNEAQ (reference sequence). CDR3 region: CASSQVPSGIYEQFF. CDR3 bases: TGTGCCAGCAGCCAAGTGCCTAGCGGGATCTATGAGCAGTTCTTC.

J is TRBJ2-1 and V is TRBV7-9; 7 bases agree with TRBD2. With V trimmed by 7 bases and J by 4 bases, 7 bases remained unmatched. Looked up from germline, CDR1 is SEHNR and CDR2 is FQNEAQ (reference sequence). The CDR3 has 14 residues. CDR3 loop: CASMGGDRYNEQFF. CDR3 DNA sequence: TGTGCCAGCATGGGGGGGGACCGATACAATGAGCAGTTCTTC.

This clonotype was picked up a small number of times. The CDR3: CASSYGLPDTQYF. The CDR3 DNA sequence: TGTGCCAGCAGTTACGGACTACCAGATACGCAGTATTTT. The rearrangement links TRBV6-2 or TRBV6-3 to TRBJ2-3, with a tentative D call TRBD2 (6 bases). V gave up 2 bases and J gave up 4 bases, with 7 bases separating them. The CDR3 loop spans 13 amino acids. Per germline, CDR1 MNHEY and CDR2 SVGEGT.

This chain connects TRBV4-1 to TRBJ1-1; D uncertain. There are 14 residues in the CDR3. Deletions cut 1 base from V and 2 bases from J, with 8 bases between. The germline V gene encodes CDR1 MGHRA and CDR2 YSYEKL. CDR3 protein: CASSQVERNTEAFF. DNA for the CDR3: TGCGCCAGCAGCCAAGTGGAAAGAAACACTGAAGCTTTCTTT.

CDR3 coding DNA: TGTGCCAGCACCCCATACGGTCTAGCGGGGGATACGCAGTATTTT. Its protein product is CASTPYGLAGDTQYF. The J gene is TRBJ2-3, the V gene TRBV9; 9 nucleotides align to TRBD2. CDR3 size: 15 residues. After removal of 6 bases from V and 6 bases from J, the junction contained 11 bases not matched to a gene. The germline gives CDR1 SGDLS, CDR2 YYNGEE.

In its sample, this clonotype was seen many times. The V call is TRBV27, the J call TRBJ2-3; 9 nucleotides match TRBD2. The CDR3 has 15 amino acids. Germline CDR1 reads MNHEY; CDR2 reads SMNVEV (reference sequence). Trimming removed 5 bases from V and 4 bases from J; junction bases left unmatched: 7. The CDR3 DNA follows: TGTGCCAGCAGTCCCGGGACTAGCAAGTCAGATACGCAGTATTTT. Amino acids: CASSPGTSKSDTQYF.

The genes are TRBV27 and TRBJ1-4, with D unresolved. The CDR3 contains 13 residues. From germline, CDR1 is MNHEY and CDR2 SMNVEV (reference sequence). V was clipped by 2 bases and J by 7 bases, with 8 bases between them. Written as DNA, the CDR3 is TGTGCCAGCAGTTTAGACTGGACTGAAAAACTGTTTTTT. Protein product: CASSLDWTEKLFF.

This chain links TRBV12-3 or TRBV12-4 with TRBJ2-5; 9 bases line up with TRBD2. V gave up 6 bases and J gave up 4 bases; unmatched junction bases: 9. The CDR3 extends over 15 amino acids. CDR3 sequence: CASSEPAGGGETQYF. DNA for the CDR3: TGTGCCAGCAGCGAACCAGCGGGGGGAGGAGAGACCCAGTACTTC.

This clonotype was recorded a few times. The chain uses TRBV4-2 and TRBJ1-1; 7 bases are a match to TRBD1. This CDR3 is built from 15 residues. The germline V gene encodes CDR1 LGHNA and CDR2 YNFKEQ. V lost 4 bases, J lost 4 bases, and 9 bases stayed unmatched. CDR3: CASSRGMTGFTEAFF. CDR3 nucleotide sequence: TGTGCCAGCAGCCGCGGGATGACAGGGTTCACTGAAGCTTTCTTT.